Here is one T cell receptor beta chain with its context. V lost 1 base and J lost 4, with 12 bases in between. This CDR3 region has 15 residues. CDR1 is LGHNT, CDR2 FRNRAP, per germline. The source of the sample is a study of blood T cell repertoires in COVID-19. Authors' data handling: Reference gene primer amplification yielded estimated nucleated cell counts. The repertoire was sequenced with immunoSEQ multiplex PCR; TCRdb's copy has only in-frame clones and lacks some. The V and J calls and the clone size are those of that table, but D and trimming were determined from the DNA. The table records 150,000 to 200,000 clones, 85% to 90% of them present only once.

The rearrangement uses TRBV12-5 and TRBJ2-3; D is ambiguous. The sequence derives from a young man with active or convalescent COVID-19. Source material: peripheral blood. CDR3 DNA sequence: TGTGCTAGTGGTTTGGGCCGAGGAGAAGCAGATACGCAGTATTTT. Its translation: CASGLGRGEADTQYF.